This entry is about one T cell receptor (beta chain). Generated by immunoSEQ multiplex PCR, the TCRdb table keeps only in-frame clones and is missing some. The table records roughly 200,000 clones, about 85% of them present only once. This record belongs to a study of blood T cell repertoires in COVID-19. The CDR3 has 13 amino acids. Germline loops: CDR1 SGDLS, CDR2 YYNGEE. Trimming removed 4 bases from V and 6 bases from J, with 13 bases in between. Sequenced material: peripheral blood. The receptor was derived from a woman older than 75 with active or convalescent COVID-19. V and J are TRBV9 and TRBJ1-2, with D perhaps TRBD1 (5 bases). CDR3 region: CASSLGPGDGYTF. The CDR3 DNA reads as TGTGCCAGCAGCCTAGGTCCGGGGGATGGCTACACCTTC.